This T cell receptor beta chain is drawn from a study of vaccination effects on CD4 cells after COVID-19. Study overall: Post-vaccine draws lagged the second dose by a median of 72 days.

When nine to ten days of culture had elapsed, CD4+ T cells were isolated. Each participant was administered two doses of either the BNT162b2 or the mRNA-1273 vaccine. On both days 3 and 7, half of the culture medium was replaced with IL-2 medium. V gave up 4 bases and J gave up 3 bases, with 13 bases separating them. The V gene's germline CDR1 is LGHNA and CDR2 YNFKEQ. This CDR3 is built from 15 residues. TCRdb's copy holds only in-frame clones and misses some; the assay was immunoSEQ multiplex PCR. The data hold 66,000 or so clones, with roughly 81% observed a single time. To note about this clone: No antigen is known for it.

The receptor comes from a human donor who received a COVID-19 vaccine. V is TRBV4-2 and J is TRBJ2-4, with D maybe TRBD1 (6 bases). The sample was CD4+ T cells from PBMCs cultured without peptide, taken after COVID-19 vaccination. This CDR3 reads CASSRTGLDKNIQYF. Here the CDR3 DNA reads TGTGCCAGCAGCCGAACAGGGTTGGACAAAAACATTCAGTACTTC.